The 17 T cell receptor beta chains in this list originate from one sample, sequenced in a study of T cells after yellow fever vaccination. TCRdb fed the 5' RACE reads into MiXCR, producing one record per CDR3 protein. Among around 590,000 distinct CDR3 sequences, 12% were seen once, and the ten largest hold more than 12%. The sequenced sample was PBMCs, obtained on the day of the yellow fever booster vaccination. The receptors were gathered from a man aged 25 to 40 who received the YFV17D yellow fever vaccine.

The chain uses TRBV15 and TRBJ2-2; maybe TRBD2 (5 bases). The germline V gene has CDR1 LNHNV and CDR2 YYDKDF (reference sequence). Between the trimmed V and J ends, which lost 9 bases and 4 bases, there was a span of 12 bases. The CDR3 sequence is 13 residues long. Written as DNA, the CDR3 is TGTGCCACTCGGCCGGGGATCACCGGGGAGCTGTTTTTT. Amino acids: CATRPGITGELFF.

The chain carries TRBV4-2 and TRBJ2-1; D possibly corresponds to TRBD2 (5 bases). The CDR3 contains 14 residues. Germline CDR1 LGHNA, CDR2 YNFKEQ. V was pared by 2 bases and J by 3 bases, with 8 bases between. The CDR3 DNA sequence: TGTGCCAGCAGCCAAAACGAGGGCTACAATGAGCAGTTCTTC. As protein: CASSQNEGYNEQFF.

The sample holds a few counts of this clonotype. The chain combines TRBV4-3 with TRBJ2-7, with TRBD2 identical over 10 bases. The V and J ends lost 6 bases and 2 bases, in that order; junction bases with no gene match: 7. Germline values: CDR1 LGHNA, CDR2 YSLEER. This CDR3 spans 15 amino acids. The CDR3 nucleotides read TGCGCCAGCAGTCCTAGCGGGAGTGGGGCCTACGAGCAGTACTTC. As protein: CASSPSGSGAYEQYF.

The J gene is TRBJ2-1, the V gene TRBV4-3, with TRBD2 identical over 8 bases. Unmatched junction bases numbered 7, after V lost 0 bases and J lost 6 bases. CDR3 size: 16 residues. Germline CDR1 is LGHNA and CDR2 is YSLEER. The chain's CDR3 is CASSQDRSGSINEQFF. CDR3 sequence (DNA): TGCGCCAGCAGCCAAGATAGAAGCGGGAGTATCAATGAGCAGTTCTTC.

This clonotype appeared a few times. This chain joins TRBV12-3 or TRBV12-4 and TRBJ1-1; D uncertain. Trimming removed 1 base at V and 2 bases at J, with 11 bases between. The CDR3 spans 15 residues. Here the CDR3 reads CASSLVFALNTEAFF. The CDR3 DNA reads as TGTGCCAGCAGTTTAGTGTTCGCACTCAACACTGAAGCTTTCTTT.

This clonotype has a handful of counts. Here the CDR3 reads CASSLQGIEKLFF. The CDR3 nucleotides read TGTGCCAGCAGCTTACAGGGGATTGAAAAACTGTTTTTT. This rearrangement joins TRBV28 to TRBJ1-4; 7 nucleotides line up with TRBD1. Germline V gene data show CDR1 as MDHEN and CDR2 as SYDVKM. V dropped 6 bases and J dropped 7; count of bases not matched to a gene: 5. This CDR3 spans 13 amino acids.

CDR3 sequence (DNA): TGTGCCATCAGTGAACAGAACAATCAGCCCCAGCATTTT. This sequence encodes CAISEQNNQPQHF. The chain carries TRBV10-3 and TRBJ1-5; D gene unclear. The length of the CDR3 is 13 residues. V was cut by 3 bases and J by 3 bases, with 6 bases left in between. Germline V gene sequence: CDR1 ENHRY, CDR2 SYGVKD.

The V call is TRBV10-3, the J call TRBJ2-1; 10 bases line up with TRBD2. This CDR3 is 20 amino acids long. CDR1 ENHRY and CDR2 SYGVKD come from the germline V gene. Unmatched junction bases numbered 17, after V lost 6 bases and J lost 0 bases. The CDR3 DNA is TGTGCCATCAGAGAAACGCCGGGACTAGCGCGTTACCGCTCCTACAATGAGCAGTTCTTC. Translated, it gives CAIRETPGLARYRSYNEQFF.

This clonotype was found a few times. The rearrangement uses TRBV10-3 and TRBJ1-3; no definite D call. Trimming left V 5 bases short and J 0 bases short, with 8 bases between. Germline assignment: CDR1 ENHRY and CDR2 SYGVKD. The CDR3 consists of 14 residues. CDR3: CAISSQSSGNTIYF. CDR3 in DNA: TGTGCCATCAGTTCACAGAGCTCTGGAAACACCATATATTTT.

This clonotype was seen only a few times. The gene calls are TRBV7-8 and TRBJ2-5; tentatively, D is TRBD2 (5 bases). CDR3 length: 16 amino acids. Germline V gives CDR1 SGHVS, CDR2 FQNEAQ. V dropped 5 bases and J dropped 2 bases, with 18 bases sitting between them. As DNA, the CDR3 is TGTGCCAGCAGCCCCCGACATAGTTGGGAGCAAGAGACCCAGTACTTC. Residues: CASSPRHSWEQETQYF.

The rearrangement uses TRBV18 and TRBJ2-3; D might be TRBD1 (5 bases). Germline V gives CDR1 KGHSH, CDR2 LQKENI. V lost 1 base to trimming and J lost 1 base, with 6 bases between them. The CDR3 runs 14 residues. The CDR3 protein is CASSPQTGTDTQYF. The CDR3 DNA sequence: TGTGCCAGCTCACCACAGACAGGCACAGATACGCAGTATTTT. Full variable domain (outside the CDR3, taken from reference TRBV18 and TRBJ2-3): NAGVMQNPRHLVRRRGQEARLRCSPMKGHSHVYWYRQLPEEGLKFMVYLQKENIIDESGMPKERFSAEFPKEGPSILRIQQVVRGDSAAYFCASSPQTGTDTQYFGPGTRLTVL.

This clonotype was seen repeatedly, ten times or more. The CDR3 sequence is CASRGSGSQYEQYF. CDR3 nucleotides: TGCGCCAGCAGAGGTAGCGGGAGTCAGTACGAGCAGTACTTC. The chain carries TRBV5-1 and TRBJ2-7; the match to TRBD2 covers 9 bases. Looked up from germline, CDR1 is SGHRS and CDR2 is YFSETQ. J was trimmed by 4 bases and V by 5 bases; bases with no gene match: 7. This CDR3 spans 14 amino acids.

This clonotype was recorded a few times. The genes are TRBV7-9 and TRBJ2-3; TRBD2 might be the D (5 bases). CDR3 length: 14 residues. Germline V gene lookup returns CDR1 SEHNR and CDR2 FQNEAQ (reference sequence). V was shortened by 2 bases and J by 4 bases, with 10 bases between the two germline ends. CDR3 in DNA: TGTGCCAGCAGCTTAATTGAGGGAGCAGATACGCAGTATTTT. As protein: CASSLIEGADTQYF.

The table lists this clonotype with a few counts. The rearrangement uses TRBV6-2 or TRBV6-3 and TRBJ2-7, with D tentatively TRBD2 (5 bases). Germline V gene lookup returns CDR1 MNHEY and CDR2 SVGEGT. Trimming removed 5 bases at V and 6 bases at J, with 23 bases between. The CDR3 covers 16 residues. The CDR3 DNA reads TGTGCCAGCAGTCGAACGATGGCGGCTCAGCGGAGCGAGCAGTACTTC. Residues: CASSRTMAAQRSEQYF.

The CDR3 spells CASSSLVSDTQYF. CDR3 sequence (DNA): TGCGCCAGCAGCTCCCTAGTGAGTGATACGCAGTATTTT. V is TRBV5-1 and J is TRBJ2-3; no firm D call. The CDR3 has 13 residues. V was cut by 3 bases and J by 6 bases, with 11 bases left in between. Germline CDR1 reads SGHRS; CDR2 reads YFSETQ. The full variable domain, its missing parts supplied by reference TRBV5-1 and TRBJ2-3, is KAGVTQTPRYLIKTRGQQVTLSCSPISGHRSVSWYQQTPGQGLQFLFEYFSETQRNKGNFPGRFSGRQFSNSRSEMNVSTLELGDSALYLCASSSLVSDTQYFGPGTRLTVL.

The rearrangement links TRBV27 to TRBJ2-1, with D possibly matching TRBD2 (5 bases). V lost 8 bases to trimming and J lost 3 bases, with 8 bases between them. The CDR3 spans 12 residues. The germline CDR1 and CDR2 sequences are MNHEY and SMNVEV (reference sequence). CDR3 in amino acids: CASGRDYNEQFF. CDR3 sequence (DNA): TGTGCCAGCGGGAGAGACTACAATGAGCAGTTCTTC.

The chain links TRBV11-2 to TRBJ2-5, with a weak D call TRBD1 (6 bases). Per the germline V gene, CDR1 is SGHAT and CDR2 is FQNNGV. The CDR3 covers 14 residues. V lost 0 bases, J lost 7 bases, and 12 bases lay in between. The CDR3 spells CASSLEGATGTQYF. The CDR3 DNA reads TGTGCCAGCAGCTTAGAGGGGGCAACGGGGACCCAGTACTTC.